This TCR beta chain was retrieved from a study of control samples from healthy donors and cancer patients. The germline V gene has CDR1 SGHNT and CDR2 YYREEE (reference sequence). V lost 4 bases and J lost 15; bases outside the gene matches: 23. The CDR3 contains 18 residues. Profiled with immunoSEQ multiplex PCR; TCRdb holds only in-frame clones, not every one. This table holds about 110,000 clones, about nine tenths found once. The V and J genes are TRBV5-4 and TRBJ1-6, with 9 bases lining up with TRBD1. The clonotype was recovered from a human donor in good health. The donor label of this sample is uncertain. The sequenced sample was blood. The CDR3 bases are TGTGCCAGCAGCGACGACAAGGGACAGGGCGTATCTTTTGCACTCCTCCACTTT. It yields the protein CASSDDKGQGVSFALLHF.